This note documents a single T cell receptor (beta chain) sequence. The data belong to a study of blood T cells in healthy people across ages. V shed 0 bases and J shed 5 bases, with 17 bases lying between them. The germline gives CDR1 DFQATT, CDR2 SNEGSKA (reference sequence). The CDR3 extends over 15 amino acids. A J-beta primer mix and a sample-barcoded 5' primer were used in a second PCR of about 7 to 12 cycles. TCRdb passed the 5' RACE reads through MiXCR, listing each CDR3 protein once. Among 1,500,000 or so distinct CDR3 sequences, approximately 43% were seen once, and the ten largest hold about 4%.

This rearrangement joins TRBV20-1 to TRBJ2-7; D tentatively fits TRBD1 or TRBD2 (5 bases each). Sequencing was performed on blood. The source is a woman younger than 35 in good health. CDR3 loop: CSARDRRQGSHEQYF. The CDR3 DNA reads TGCAGTGCTAGAGATCGGAGGCAGGGAAGCCACGAGCAGTACTTC.